These T cell receptor beta chains were read from a single sample in a study of blood T cell repertoires in COVID-19. Libraries were prepared by immunoSEQ multiplex PCR; TCRdb keeps only in-frame clonotypes and omits some of them. The repertoire holds tens of thousands of clones, with around four fifths as singletons. Source material: peripheral blood. These receptors were taken from a human donor in a cohort sampled during active COVID-19. CDR3s include the opening cysteine and the closing phenylalanine or tryptophan. D genes are given only for firm matches. A row's size may be missing; if present it is once, few, many or a size class.

J gene,V gene,clone size,D gene,CDR3 length,CDR3 DNA,CDR3 protein
TRBJ2-6,TRBV23-1,-,-,19,TGCGCCAGCACTCCCGGTCAGGGCCGATCCTCCTCTGGGGCCAACGTCCTGACTTTC,CASTPGQGRSSSGANVLTF
TRBJ2-7,TRBV19,-,TRBD1,14,TGTGCCAGTAGCTCGGGACAGGGTGTGGGCGAGCAGTACTTC,CASSSGQGVGEQYF
TRBJ1-2,TRBV28,-,-,16,TGTGCCAGCAGTTCCCCGAGTGTCAATGAGGACTATGGCTACACCTTC,CASSSPSVNEDYGYTF
TRBJ1-1,TRBV10-3,-,-,13,TGTGCCATCAGTGTATCCGAGGGAACTGAAGCTTTCTTT,CAISVSEGTEAFF
TRBJ2-7,TRBV5-5,-,TRBD2,14,TGTGCCAGCAGCTCAGGGACTAGCGGGGCGGTGCAGTACTTC,CASSSGTSGAVQYF
TRBJ1-2,TRBV28,-,TRBD1,12,TGTGCCAGCCGGGACAGTAACTATGGCTACACCTTC,CASRDSNYGYTF
TRBJ2-7,TRBV6-2/TRBV6-3,-,TRBD2,16,TGTGCCAGCAGTTCCACGGCTAGCGGGGCCATTTACGAGCAGTACTTC,CASSSTASGAIYEQYF
TRBJ2-3,TRBV6-6,-,-,16,TGTGCCAGCAGTTACGGCACTATTACTAGCACAGATACGCAGTATTTT,CASSYGTITSTDTQYF
TRBJ2-1,TRBV19,large,TRBD2,15,TGTGCCAGTAGTAAAACTAGCGGGGGGTACAATGAGCAGTTCTTC,CASSKTSGGYNEQFF
TRBJ1-1,TRBV12-3/TRBV12-4,-,-,12,TGTGCCAGCAGTTCCACAGCCGTTAGAGCTTTCTTT,CASSSTAVRAFF
TRBJ2-3,TRBV6-2/TRBV6-3,-,TRBD2,16,TGTGCCAGCAGTTGGGGGGGGTCCTATAGCACAGATACGCAGTATTTT,CASSWGGSYSTDTQYF
TRBJ2-1,TRBV6-2/TRBV6-3,-,-,17,TGTGCCAGCAGTTACTCGAAACGACAGCTCTCCTACAATGAGCAGTTCTTC,CASSYSKRQLSYNEQFF
TRBJ1-1,TRBV11-2,-,-,15,TGTGCCAGCAGCGACCGACGCGGGTGGGAAACTGAAGCTTTCTTT,CASSDRRGWETEAFF
TRBJ2-3,TRBV6-4,medium-sized,TRBD2,16,TGTGCCAGCAGTGTGCTAGCGGGGGAAGGCACAGATACGCAGTATTTT,CASSVLAGEGTDTQYF
TRBJ2-4,TRBV6-6,-,-,15,TGTGCCAGCAGGCCCGGGGGGCCCTTCAAAAACATTCAGTACTTC,CASRPGGPFKNIQYF
TRBJ1-4,TRBV6-5,-,-,15,TGTGCCAGCAGTTACGGTCGACGGGAAAATGAAAAACTGTTTTTT,CASSYGRRENEKLFF
TRBJ1-3,TRBV25-1,-,-,14,TGTGCCAGCAGGGGCCTGAGCTCTGGAAACACCATATATTTT,CASRGLSSGNTIYF
TRBJ2-3,TRBV5-1,-,TRBD2,18,TGCGCCAGCAGCTCCGCTAAGCCTAGCGGGTCAAGCACAGATACGCAGTATTTT,CASSSAKPSGSSTDTQYF
TRBJ1-1,TRBV7-2,-,-,14,TGTGCCAGCAGCTTAGCACAGATAAACACTGAAGCTTTCTTT,CASSLAQINTEAFF
TRBJ2-2,TRBV12-5,few,-,12,TGTGCTAGCATGACAGGCACCGGGGAGCTGTTTTTT,CASMTGTGELFF
TRBJ1-1,TRBV10-2,few,TRBD1,16,TGCGCCAGCAGTCTAAGCGCCGGGACAGGGAACACTGAAGCTTTCTTT,CASSLSAGTGNTEAFF
TRBJ2-3,TRBV27,-,-,14,TGTGCCAGCAGTTTATCATTAGCATCAGATACGCAGTATTTT,CASSLSLASDTQYF
TRBJ1-3,TRBV6-1,once,-,14,TGTGCCAGCAGTGAACCCCAGGGTGGAAACACCATATATTTT,CASSEPQGGNTIYF
TRBJ2-5,TRBV6-2/TRBV6-3,-,TRBD2,16,TGTGCCAGCAGTTCCTACGGGACTAGCAAACAAGAGACCCAGTACTTC,CASSSYGTSKQETQYF
TRBJ1-2,TRBV2,-,-,13,TGTGCCAGCAGTGAGCAGGGAATGGATGGCTACACCTTC,CASSEQGMDGYTF
TRBJ1-2,TRBV5-6,-,-,14,TGTGCCAGCAGCCAAATCGACAGTTACTATGGCTACACCTTC,CASSQIDSYYGYTF
TRBJ1-1,TRBV7-9,-,TRBD1,14,TGTGCCAGCAGCTCGACAGGGGGTCGGACTGAAGCTTTCTTT,CASSSTGGRTEAFF
TRBJ1-1,TRBV28,-,TRBD1,13,TGTGCCAGCAGTTTAGGAGGGGGCCGGGGAGCTTTCTTT,CASSLGGGRGAFF
TRBJ1-1,TRBV3-1/TRBV3-2,-,TRBD1,15,TGTGCCAGCAGCCCCAGGACAGGGAAGGGCACTGAAGCTTTCTTT,CASSPRTGKGTEAFF
TRBJ1-1,TRBV27,-,TRBD1,15,TGTGCCAGCATCCGGAACAGGGGAGGCGGCACTGAAGCTTTCTTT,CASIRNRGGGTEAFF
TRBJ2-3,TRBV6-4,-,TRBD1,14,TGTGCCAGCAGTGACTTGCCAGGGGGAGATACGCAGTATTTT,CASSDLPGGDTQYF
TRBJ1-6,TRBV4-3,-,TRBD1,16,TGCGCCAGCAGCCGAACATGGACAGGGGGTTATTCACCCCTCCACTTT,CASSRTWTGGYSPLHF
TRBJ2-1,TRBV28,-,TRBD2,16,TGTGCCAGCAGTTTAAGGGCGGGGGGGCCTCGGAATGAGCAGTTCTTC,CASSLRAGGPRNEQFF
TRBJ1-4,TRBV9,-,-,14,TGTGCCAGCAGCGCCCCGGGGGAAAATGAAAAACTGTTTTTT,CASSAPGENEKLFF
TRBJ1-6,TRBV3-1/TRBV3-2,-,-,14,TGTGCCAGCAGCTACAGCTCCTATAATTCACCCCTCCACTTT,CASSYSSYNSPLHF
TRBJ1-5,TRBV2,-,TRBD1,12,TGTGCCGCCGGGACAGGGGGCCAGCCCCAGCATTTT,CAAGTGGQPQHF
TRBJ2-6,TRBV10-3,-,TRBD1,17,TGTGCCATCAGTGCCACAGGGGGTCGTTCTGGGGCCAACGTCCTGACTTTC,CAISATGGRSGANVLTF